Listed here are 13 T cell receptor beta chains from one sample, sequenced in a study of blood T cell repertoires in COVID-19. Clones were sequenced by immunoSEQ multiplex PCR, and TCRdb holds only the in-frame ones, with some missing. This sample has tens of thousands of clones, with 65% to 90% found just once. The material sequenced was peripheral blood. These receptors came from an elderly woman with acute or convalescent COVID-19.

This clone came up once. V and J are TRBV7-2 and TRBJ2-1, with TRBD2 as a possible D gene (6 bases). The germline V and J ends were trimmed by 3 bases and 0 bases, with 9 bases remaining between them. Looked up from germline, CDR1 is SGHTA and CDR2 is FQGNSA. The CDR3 length is 15 residues. The CDR3 loop reads CASSFRAGSYNEQFF. CDR3 coding DNA: TGTGCCAGCAGCTTTAGAGCGGGCTCCTACAATGAGCAGTTCTTC.

This chain joins TRBV5-6 and TRBJ2-5; perhaps TRBD1 as D (5 bases). Germline loops: CDR1 SGHDT, CDR2 YYEEEE. There are 14 residues in the CDR3. V was clipped by 2 bases and J by 2 bases, with 10 bases between them. This CDR3 is CASSLWGTQETQYF. Written as DNA, the CDR3 is TGTGCCAGCAGCTTATGGGGCACTCAAGAGACCCAGTACTTC.

The genes are TRBV5-1 and TRBJ2-5; TRBD2 matches at 13 bases. After removal of 7 bases from V and 9 bases from J, the junction contained 21 bases not matched to a gene. The CDR3 is made up of 18 amino acids. Per germline, CDR1 SGHRS and CDR2 YFSETQ. The DNA of the CDR3 is TGCGCCAGCGTCACCGCACCTTGGACTAGCGGGGGCCCCAGGGCCCAGTACTTC. It specifies CASVTAPWTSGGPRAQYF.

This clone has just one count. The chain carries TRBV11-1 and TRBJ2-2, with 9 bases aligning to TRBD1. The J segment lost 3 bases and the V segment lost 4 bases, leaving 3 bases of the junction unmatched. Germline V CDR1 and CDR2: SGHAT, FQDESV (reference sequence). The CDR3 has 15 amino acids. Written as DNA, the CDR3 is TGTGCCAGCAGCTCGGGACAGGGATACACCGGGGAGCTGTTTTTT. This sequence encodes CASSSGQGYTGELFF.

For the CDR3, the DNA is TGCAGTGCTTTCGCGGGGGGCTACACCTTC. Translated: CSAFAGGYTF. The V call is TRBV20-1, the J call TRBJ1-2, with unresolved D. CDR1 DFQATT and CDR2 SNEGSKA come from the germline V gene (reference sequence). This CDR3 contains 10 residues. V gave up 5 bases and J gave up 8 bases, with 9 bases separating them.

The J gene is TRBJ1-5, the V gene TRBV5-1, with D possibly matching TRBD1 (5 bases). CDR1 is SGHRS, CDR2 YFSETQ, per germline. Trimming cost V 4 bases and J 0 bases, with 11 bases left between them. The CDR3 covers 15 residues. For the CDR3, the DNA is TGCGCCAGCAGCCCGGAAGGGGTTAGCAATCAGCCCCAGCATTTT. It yields the protein CASSPEGVSNQPQHF.

This clone was recorded a few times. V usage is TRBV19 and J usage is TRBJ1-2; tentatively, D is TRBD1 (5 bases). Germline values: CDR1 LNHDA, CDR2 SQIVND (reference sequence). This CDR3 has 16 residues. V dropped 7 bases and J dropped 4 bases, with 22 bases sitting between them. Here the CDR3 reads CASTPQQSWGGYGYTF. Written as DNA, the CDR3 is TGTGCCAGTACTCCTCAGCAAAGTTGGGGCGGCTATGGCTACACCTTC.

V usage is TRBV11-3 and J usage is TRBJ2-7; 9 positions agree with TRBD2. Germline CDR1 reads SGHNT; CDR2 reads YENEEA. After removal of 5 bases from V and 1 base from J, the junction contained 3 bases not matched to a gene. The CDR3 loop spans 14 amino acids. CDR3 in amino acids: CASSKTSGSYEQYF. The CDR3 nucleotides read TGTGCCAGCAGCAAGACTAGCGGTTCCTACGAGCAGTACTTC.

V gene TRBV30 combines with J gene TRBJ1-5; D call uncertain. Deletions cut 0 bases from V and 6 bases from J, with 9 bases between. Germline lookup yields CDR1 GTSNPN and CDR2 SVGIG (reference sequence). The CDR3 length is 13 residues. CDR3 residues: CAWSVQGSQPQHF. DNA for the CDR3: TGTGCCTGGAGTGTACAAGGGAGTCAGCCCCAGCATTTT.

The chain carries TRBV7-9 and TRBJ1-2; 10 bases map to TRBD1. The V and J ends lost 5 bases and 6 bases, in that order; junction bases with no gene match: 6. The CDR3 has 14 amino acids. CDR1 is SEHNR, CDR2 FQNEAQ, per germline (reference sequence). The CDR3 loop is CASSRMTGGHGYTF. The CDR3 nucleotides are TGTGCCAGCAGCCGAATGACAGGGGGCCATGGCTACACCTTC.

This clone was detected a few times. The CDR3 reads CASSLEDRASYEQYF. In nucleotides, the CDR3 is TGTGCCAGCAGCTTAGAGGACAGGGCCTCCTACGAGCAGTACTTC. The chain joins TRBV7-6 to TRBJ2-7; TRBD1 aligns across 8 bases. This CDR3 has 15 amino acids. Unmatched junction bases numbered 2, after V lost 1 base and J lost 0 bases. The V gene's germline CDR1 is SGHVS and CDR2 FNYEAQ.

The rearrangement links TRBV28 to TRBJ1-3; TRBD1 matches at 7 bases. V gave up 3 bases and J gave up 4 bases; unmatched junction bases: 9. The CDR3 is made up of 16 amino acids. Germline CDR1 MDHEN, CDR2 SYDVKM. Written as DNA, the CDR3 is TGTGCCAGCAGTTTCTATAGGGGGACAGCAGGAAACACCATATATTTT. Translated: CASSFYRGTAGNTIYF.

The chain has TRBV20-1 and TRBJ1-1; possible D gene TRBD1, 6 bases. Germline V lookup: CDR1 DFQATT, CDR2 SNEGSKA (reference sequence). The V end lost 3 bases, the J end lost 1 base, and 15 bases lay between the germline ends. CDR3 length: 15 amino acids. The CDR3 reads CSASRGTYANTEAFF. CDR3 sequence (DNA): TGCAGTGCTAGTAGGGGGACATACGCGAACACTGAAGCTTTCTTT.